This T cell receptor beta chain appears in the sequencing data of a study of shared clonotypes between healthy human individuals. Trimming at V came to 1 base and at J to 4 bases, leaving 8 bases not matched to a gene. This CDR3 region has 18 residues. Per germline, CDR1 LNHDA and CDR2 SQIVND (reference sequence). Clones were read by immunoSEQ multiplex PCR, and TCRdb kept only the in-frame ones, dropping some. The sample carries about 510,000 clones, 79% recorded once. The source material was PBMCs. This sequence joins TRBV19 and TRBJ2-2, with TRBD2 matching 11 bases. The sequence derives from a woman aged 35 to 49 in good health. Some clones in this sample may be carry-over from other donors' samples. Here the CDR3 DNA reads TGTGCCAGTAGTATAGGTCTACTAGCGGGAGTCTTCACCGGGGAGCTGTTTTTT. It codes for CASSIGLLAGVFTGELFF.